Each of the 5 T cell receptor beta chains below was sequenced from the same sample in a study of cytomegalovirus exposure and HLA in healthy donors. In the PCR, 60 Vbeta and 13 Jbeta primers were used. Assay used: immunoSEQ multiplex PCR; TCRdb lists only in-frame clones, some missing. The repertoire holds 65,000 to 90,000 clones, with roughly four fifths as singletons. Sample: PBMCs. These receptors were collected from a man between 65 and 85 years old in good health and CMV-seronegative.

The rearrangement uses TRBV19 and TRBJ1-5; TRBD1 agrees at 8 bases. Trimming took 5 bases from V and 7 from J; bases not matched to a gene: 10. The CDR3 is made up of 15 amino acids. Germline V gives CDR1 LNHDA, CDR2 SQIVND (reference sequence). The CDR3: CASSRGQGVRQPQHF. CDR3 sequence (DNA): TGTGCCAGTAGTCGCGGACAGGGAGTCAGACAGCCCCAGCATTTT. Looking up the rest from reference TRBV19 and TRBJ1-5 gives the full variable domain: DGGITQSPKYLFRKEGQNVTLSCEQNLNHDAMYWYRQDPGQGLRLIYYSQIVNDFQKGDIAEGYSVSREKKESFPLTVTSAQKNPTAFYLCASSRGQGVRQPQHFGDGTRLSIL.

The chain has TRBV5-1 and TRBJ2-7; maybe TRBD2 (5 bases). Trimming took 0 bases from V and 3 from J, leaving 13 bases between them. The germline V gene has CDR1 SGHRS and CDR2 YFSETQ. There are 15 residues in the CDR3. The CDR3 sequence is CASSLAQPGVYEQYF. The DNA of the CDR3 is TGCGCCAGCAGCTTGGCGCAACCCGGGGTCTACGAGCAGTACTTC.

This sequence joins TRBV28 and TRBJ1-2; unclear D gene. CDR3 length equals 13 residues. The germline CDR1 and CDR2 sequences are MDHEN and SYDVKM. V lost 5 bases, J lost 4 bases, and 11 bases lay in between. The CDR3 DNA follows: TGTGCCAGCAGTCTACCGGGAGGCTATGGCTACACCTTC. Translating gives CASSLPGGYGYTF.

The rearrangement joins TRBV5-5 to TRBJ1-1; D possibly corresponds to TRBD1 (6 bases). The CDR3 extends over 16 amino acids. The V end was cut by 4 bases, the J end by 2 bases, with 18 bases between. From germline, CDR1 is SGHKS and CDR2 YYEKEE (reference sequence). In DNA form, the CDR3 reads TGTGCCAGCAGCAGGACAGTAGGTTTGAAAAACACTGAAGCTTTCTTT. This sequence encodes CASSRTVGLKNTEAFF.

CDR3 sequence reads: CASRPGTTGTGELFF. The DNA for the CDR3 is TGTGCCAGTAGGCCCGGGACTACGGGAACCGGGGAGCTGTTTTTT. The chain combines TRBV19 with TRBJ2-2; 7 nucleotides agree with TRBD2. The CDR3 spans 15 residues. The germline CDR1 and CDR2 sequences are LNHDA and SQIVND (reference sequence). J gave up 5 bases and V 6 bases, and 9 bases lay outside the gene matches.